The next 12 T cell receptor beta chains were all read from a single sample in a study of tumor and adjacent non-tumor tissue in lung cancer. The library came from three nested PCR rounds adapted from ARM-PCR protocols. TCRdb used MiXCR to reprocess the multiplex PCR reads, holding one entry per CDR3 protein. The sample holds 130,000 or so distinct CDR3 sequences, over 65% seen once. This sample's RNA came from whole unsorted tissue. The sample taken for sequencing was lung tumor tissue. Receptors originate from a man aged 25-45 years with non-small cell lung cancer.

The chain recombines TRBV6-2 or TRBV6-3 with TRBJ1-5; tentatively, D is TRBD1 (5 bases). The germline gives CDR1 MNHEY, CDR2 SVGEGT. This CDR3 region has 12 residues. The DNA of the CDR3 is TGTGTCAGTACTCGGGCAGGGCAGCCCCAGCATTTT. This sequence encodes CVSTRAGQPQHF.

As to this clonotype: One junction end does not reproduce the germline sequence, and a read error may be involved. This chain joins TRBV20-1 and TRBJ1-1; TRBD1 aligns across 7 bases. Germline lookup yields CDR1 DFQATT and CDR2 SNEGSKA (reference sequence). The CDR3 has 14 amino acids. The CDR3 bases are TGCAGTGCTAGACTCCAGGGGGTTAACACCGAAGCTTTCTTT. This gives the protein CSARLQGVNTEAFF.

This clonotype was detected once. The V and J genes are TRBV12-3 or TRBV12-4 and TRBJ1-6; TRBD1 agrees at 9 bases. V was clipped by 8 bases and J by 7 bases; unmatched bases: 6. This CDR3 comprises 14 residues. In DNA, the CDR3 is TGTGCCAGCCCCGGGACAGGGTACAATTCACCCCTCCACTTT. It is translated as CASPGTGYNSPLHF.

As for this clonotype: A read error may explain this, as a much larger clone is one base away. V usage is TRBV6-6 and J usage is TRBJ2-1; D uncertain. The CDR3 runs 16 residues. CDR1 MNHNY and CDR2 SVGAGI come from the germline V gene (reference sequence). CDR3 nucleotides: TGTGCCAGCAGTTACGATTTCCGGTCGGTCTACAATGGGCAGTTCTTC. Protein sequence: CASSYDFRSVYNGQFF.

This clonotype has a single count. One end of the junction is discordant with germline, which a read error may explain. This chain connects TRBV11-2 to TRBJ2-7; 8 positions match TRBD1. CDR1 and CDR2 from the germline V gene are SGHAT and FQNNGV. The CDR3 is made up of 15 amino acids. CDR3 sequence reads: CVSSQQGQGIDEQYF. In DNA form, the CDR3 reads TGTGTCAGCAGCCAGCAAGGACAGGGTATCGACGAGCAGTACTTC.

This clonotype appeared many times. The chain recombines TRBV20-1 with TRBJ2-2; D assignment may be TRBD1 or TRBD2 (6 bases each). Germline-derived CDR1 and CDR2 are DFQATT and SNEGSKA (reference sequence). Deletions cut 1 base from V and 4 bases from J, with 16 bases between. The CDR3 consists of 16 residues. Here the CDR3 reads CSARGSSGARTGELFF. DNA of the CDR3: TGCAGTGCTAGAGGGTCCTCGGGGGCGCGCACCGGGGAGCTGTTTTTT.

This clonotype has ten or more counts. Written as DNA, the CDR3 is TGTGCCAGCAGCAGCGGGGGGGCGAGCACCGGGGAGCTGTTTTTT. It translates to CASSSGGASTGELFF. This chain joins TRBV12-3 or TRBV12-4 and TRBJ2-2; 10 nucleotides line up with TRBD2. The CDR3 is 15 amino acids. Trimming took 6 bases from V and 4 from J; bases not matched to a gene: 5.

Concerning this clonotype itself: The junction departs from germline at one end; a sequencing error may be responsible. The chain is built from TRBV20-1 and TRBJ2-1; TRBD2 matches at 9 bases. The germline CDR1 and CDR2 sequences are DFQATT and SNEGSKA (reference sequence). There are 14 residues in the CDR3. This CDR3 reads CSARTSGQLNDQFF. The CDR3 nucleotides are TGCAGTGCTAGAACTAGCGGGCAACTCAATGACCAGTTCTTC.

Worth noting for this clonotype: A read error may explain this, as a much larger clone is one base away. CDR3 coding DNA: TGCAGTGCTAGAGCCCCCCCTAGCGGGGTTGAGACCCAGTACTTC. It encodes CSARAPPSGVETQYF. J is TRBJ2-5 and V is TRBV20-1; 9 bases are shared with TRBD2. The CDR3 is made up of 15 amino acids. The germline V gene encodes CDR1 DFQATT and CDR2 SNEGSKA (reference sequence). The V gene end was trimmed by 1 base and the J gene end by 5 bases; junction bases not matched to a gene: 8.

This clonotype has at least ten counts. The CDR3 loop reads CASSLDGSDTDTQYF. In DNA, the CDR3 is TGTGCCAGCAGCTTAGACGGGAGTGACACAGATACGCAGTATTTT. This chain joins TRBV11-3 and TRBJ2-3; D perhaps matches TRBD2 (6 bases). Trimming left V 0 bases short and J 2 bases short, with 9 bases between. The length of the CDR3 is 15 residues. The germline gives CDR1 SGHNT, CDR2 YENEEA.

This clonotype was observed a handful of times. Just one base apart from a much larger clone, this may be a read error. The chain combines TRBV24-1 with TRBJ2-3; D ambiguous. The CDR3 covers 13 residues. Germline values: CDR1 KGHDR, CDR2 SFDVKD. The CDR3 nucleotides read TGTGTCACCAGTGATTCAGTCACAGATACGCAGTATTTT. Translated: CVTSDSVTDTQYF.

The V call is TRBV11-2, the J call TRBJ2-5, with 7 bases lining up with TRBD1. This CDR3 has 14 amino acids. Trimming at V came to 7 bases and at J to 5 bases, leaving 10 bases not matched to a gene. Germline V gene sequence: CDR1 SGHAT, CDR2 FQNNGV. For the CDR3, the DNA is TGTGCCAGCAACCAAGGGGACAGCCAGGAGACCCAGTACTTC. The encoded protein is CASNQGDSQETQYF.